This T cell receptor (beta chain) emerged from a study of cytomegalovirus exposure and HLA in healthy donors. The PCR was carried out with 60 Vbeta primers and 13 Jbeta primers. TCRdb's table, derived via immunoSEQ multiplex PCR, lists solely in-frame clones and lacks some. The sample lists 170,000 or so clones, approximately 80% seen once, with approximately 6.5% in the top ten. This CDR3 has 15 amino acids. J lost 4 bases, V lost 7 bases, and 10 bases had no gene match. Germline-derived CDR1 and CDR2 are MNHEY and SVGAGI. The chain recombines TRBV6-5 with TRBJ2-1; 7 bases are a match to TRBD2. The sequence was obtained from a male donor in good health and CMV-seropositive. Input material: PBMCs. Written as DNA, the CDR3 is TGTGCCAGCACACGGACGGGAGGTCCTTACAATGAGCAGTTCTTC. The encoded protein is CASTRTGGPYNEQFF.